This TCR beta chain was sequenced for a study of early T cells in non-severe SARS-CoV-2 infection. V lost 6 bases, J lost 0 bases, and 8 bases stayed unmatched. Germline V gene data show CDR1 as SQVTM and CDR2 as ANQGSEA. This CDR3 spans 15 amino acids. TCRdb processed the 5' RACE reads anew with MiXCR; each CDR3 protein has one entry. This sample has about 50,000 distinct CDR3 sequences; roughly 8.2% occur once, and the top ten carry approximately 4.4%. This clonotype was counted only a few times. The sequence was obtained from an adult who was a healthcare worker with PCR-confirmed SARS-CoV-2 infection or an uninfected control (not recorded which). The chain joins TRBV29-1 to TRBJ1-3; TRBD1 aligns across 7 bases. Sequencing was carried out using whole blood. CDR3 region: CSVRDRPNSGNTIYF. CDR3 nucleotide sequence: TGCAGCGTGAGGGACAGACCCAACTCTGGAAACACCATATATTTT.